This entry lists 19 T cell receptor beta chains sequenced from one sample in a study of Ad26.COV2.S vaccination and SARS-CoV-2 variants. Assay used: immunoSEQ multiplex PCR; TCRdb lists only in-frame clones, some missing. The sample has about 400,000 clones, about 88% seen once. The treatment denotes: 19 received Ad26.COV2.S at low or high dose, single or two shots; about 5 received placebo; per-sample allocation not given. Samples came from day 63 after the first vaccine or placebo injection. Sequencing used peripheral blood, obtained in a trial of Ad26.COV2.S vaccine versus placebo. Receptor source: a person aged 18 to 59 who received the Ad26.COV2.S COVID-19 vaccine or a placebo.

The V and J genes are TRBV6-6 and TRBJ1-5, with D possibly being TRBD1 (5 bases). V was clipped by 7 bases and J by 3 bases, with 13 bases between them. This CDR3 has 14 amino acids. Germline V gene sequence: CDR1 MNHNY, CDR2 SVGAGI (reference sequence). The CDR3 DNA reads as TGTGCCAGCACCGCCCCAGGGTACAATCAGCCCCAGCATTTT. Its protein is CASTAPGYNQPQHF.

This chain links TRBV30 with TRBJ1-1; possible D gene TRBD1, 6 bases. Germline V gene sequence: CDR1 GTSNPN, CDR2 SVGIG (reference sequence). The CDR3 runs to 11 residues. Trimming left V 4 bases short and J 8 bases short, with 11 bases between. In nucleotides, the CDR3 is TGTGCCTGGAACGACCAGGGGGAAGCTTTCTTT. It translates to CAWNDQGEAFF.

J is TRBJ2-7 and V is TRBV10-2; 11 bases align to TRBD2. This CDR3 comprises 14 residues. The germline V gene encodes CDR1 WSHSY and CDR2 SAAADI. V dropped 3 bases and J dropped 4; count of bases not matched to a gene: 2. CDR3 residues: CASSDLAGGYEQYF. The CDR3 DNA reads as TGCGCCAGCAGTGACCTAGCGGGAGGTTACGAGCAGTACTTC.

The V call is TRBV29-1, the J call TRBJ1-1; 7 bases are shared with TRBD1. Germline CDR1 and CDR2: SQVTM and ANQGSEA. The CDR3 has 13 residues. With V trimmed by 8 bases and J by 7 bases, 13 bases remained unmatched. In DNA, the CDR3 is TGCAGCACTGGCACAGGGGATTTACTTGAAGCTTTCTTT. It translates to CSTGTGDLLEAFF.

The chain uses TRBV7-3 and TRBJ2-3; 9 bases line up with TRBD2. There are 16 residues in the CDR3. CDR1 is SGHTA, CDR2 FQGTGA, per germline. With 5 bases clipped from V and 6 bases from J, the junction kept 12 bases outside the gene matches. CDR3 DNA sequence: TGTGCCAGCAGCCGTGGCGGGGGACTAGCTCTGGATACGCAGTATTTT. It codes for CASSRGGGLALDTQYF. The full variable domain, rest sourced from reference TRBV7-3 and TRBJ2-3, is GAGVSQTPSNKVTEKGKYVELRCDPISGHTALYWYRQSLGQGPEFLIYFQGTGAADDSGLPNDRFFAVRPEGSVSTLKIQRTERGDSAVYLCASSRGGGLALDTQYFGPGTRLTVL.

The chain is built from TRBV19 and TRBJ2-3, with 7 bases matching TRBD1. Germline-derived CDR1 and CDR2 are LNHDA and SQIVND (reference sequence). The CDR3 length is 14 residues. The junction had 3 bases not matched to a gene; V was cut back by 6 bases and J by 0 bases. CDR3 sequence: CASRGQDSTDTQYF. Written as DNA, the CDR3 is TGTGCCAGTAGAGGACAGGACAGCACAGATACGCAGTATTTT.

This chain uses TRBV7-9 with TRBJ1-6; maybe TRBD1 (6 bases). This CDR3 region has 14 residues. Trimming removed 3 bases at V and 7 bases at J, with 10 bases between. Germline values: CDR1 SEHNR, CDR2 FQNEAQ (reference sequence). The CDR3 sequence is CASSFWTENSPLHF. The DNA of the CDR3 is TGTGCCAGCAGCTTTTGGACAGAAAATTCACCCCTCCACTTT.

This chain connects TRBV3-1 (or the pseudogene TRBV3-2) to TRBJ2-2; 9 bases align to TRBD1. The J segment lost 0 bases and the V segment lost 5 bases, leaving 10 bases of the junction unmatched. The germline CDR1 and CDR2 sequences are LGHDT and YNNKEL (reference sequence). The CDR3 has 18 amino acids. The CDR3 sequence is CASSSWDRVRANTGELFF. DNA of the CDR3: TGTGCCAGCAGCTCCTGGGACAGGGTGCGCGCGAACACCGGGGAGCTGTTTTTT.

This sequence joins TRBV10-3 and TRBJ1-2; D is perhaps TRBD1 (5 bases). V lost 7 bases to trimming and J lost 7 bases, with 10 bases between them. The germline V gene has CDR1 ENHRY and CDR2 SYGVKD. The length of the CDR3 is 11 residues. The CDR3 is CAITKDTGYTF. The CDR3 region has the DNA TGTGCCATCACTAAGGACACTGGCTACACCTTC.

This chain links TRBV21-1 with TRBJ1-1. TRBV21-1 constitutes a pseudogene. The CDR3 contains 15 residues. CDR3 region: CASSSWDGKNTEAFF. The CDR3 DNA follows: TGTGCCAGCAGCAGCTGGGACGGGAAGAACACTGAAGCTTTCTTT.

About this clone itself: The junction and the germline gene differ at one end; a read error may be behind it. The chain has TRBV6-1 and TRBJ2-1; D is tentatively TRBD1 or TRBD2 (5 bases each). The CDR3 consists of 16 residues. Germline assignment: CDR1 MNHNS and CDR2 SASEGT. As DNA, the CDR3 is TGTGCCAGCAGTCAAGCGCCGACTGGGACCCTCAATGAGCAGTTCTTC. This gives the protein CASSQAPTGTLNEQFF.

Here the CDR3 DNA reads TGCGCCAGCAGCCACCTGGGGGGACTGGGGTCACCCCTCCACTTT. As protein: CASSHLGGLGSPLHF. The chain couples TRBV4-3 to TRBJ1-6; tentative D call: TRBD1 (5 bases). The germline V and J ends were trimmed by 3 bases and 10 bases, with 16 bases remaining between them. CDR3 size: 15 residues. The germline CDR1 and CDR2 sequences are LGHNA and YSLEER.

J is TRBJ2-7 and V is TRBV24-1; tentatively, D is TRBD2 (5 bases). The CDR3 is made up of 13 amino acids. Deletions cut 7 bases from V and 3 bases from J, with 12 bases between. The germline CDR1 and CDR2 sequences are KGHDR and SFDVKD. The CDR3 nucleotides are TGTGCCACCAGCACCCCGGGGAACTACGAGCAGTACTTC. The encoded protein is CATSTPGNYEQYF.

V is TRBV4-1 and J is TRBJ2-2, with 10 nucleotides matching TRBD2. The length of the CDR3 is 15 residues. Germline trimming cut 1 base from V and 7 bases from J; bases unmatched to any gene: 3. Germline values: CDR1 MGHRA, CDR2 YSYEKL. CDR3 in amino acids: CASSQGLAGHGELFF. The DNA for the CDR3 is TGCGCCAGCAGCCAAGGACTAGCGGGTCACGGGGAGCTGTTTTTT.

The CDR3 DNA follows: TGCGCCAGCAGCCAAGCGACTGGTGGGGGTCATCAGCCCCAGCATTTT. Its translation: CASSQATGGGHQPQHF. The rearrangement joins TRBV4-1 to TRBJ1-5; a possible D gene is TRBD1 (5 bases). Trimming pared 1 base from V and 5 bases from J, leaving 15 bases between. CDR3 length equals 16 residues. Germline V CDR1 and CDR2: MGHRA, YSYEKL.

V is TRBV3-1 (or the pseudogene TRBV3-2) and J is TRBJ2-3, with 12 positions matching TRBD1. From germline, CDR1 is LGHDT and CDR2 YNNKEL (reference sequence). This CDR3 comprises 18 residues. The V gene end was trimmed by 1 base and the J gene end by 5 bases; junction bases not matched to a gene: 10. DNA for the CDR3: TGTGCCAGCAGCCAAGGAGTCTGGGGACAGGGGGCAGGAGATACGCAGTATTTT. Translation: CASSQGVWGQGAGDTQYF.

This chain links TRBV5-4 with TRBJ2-5; TRBD2 is a possible D gene (5 bases). The CDR3 is 13 residues long. CDR1 and CDR2 from the germline V gene are SGHNT and YYREEE (reference sequence). The V end was cut by 5 bases, the J end by 8 bases, with 16 bases between. The CDR3 spells CASSFEDPGTQYF. The DNA of the CDR3 is TGTGCCAGCAGTTTTGAAGACCCGGGAACCCAGTACTTC.

This clone showed up just once. The J gene is TRBJ2-3, the V gene TRBV27; D is perhaps TRBD1 or TRBD2 (5 bases each). Germline V lookup: CDR1 MNHEY, CDR2 SMNVEV (reference sequence). V lost 6 bases and J lost 7, with 14 bases in between. This CDR3 has 13 amino acids. CDR3 sequence reads: CASSGTATNTQYF. In nucleotides, the CDR3 is TGTGCCAGCAGCGGGACCGCCACGAATACGCAGTATTTT.

V is TRBV30 and J is TRBJ1-4; 9 bases agree with TRBD1. Per the germline V gene, CDR1 is GTSNPN and CDR2 is SVGIG (reference sequence). The CDR3 has 13 amino acids. J was trimmed by 6 bases and V by 4 bases; bases with no gene match: 3. CDR3 bases: TGTGCCTGGACGGGACAGGGTTATGAAAAACTGTTTTTT. It yields the protein CAWTGQGYEKLFF.